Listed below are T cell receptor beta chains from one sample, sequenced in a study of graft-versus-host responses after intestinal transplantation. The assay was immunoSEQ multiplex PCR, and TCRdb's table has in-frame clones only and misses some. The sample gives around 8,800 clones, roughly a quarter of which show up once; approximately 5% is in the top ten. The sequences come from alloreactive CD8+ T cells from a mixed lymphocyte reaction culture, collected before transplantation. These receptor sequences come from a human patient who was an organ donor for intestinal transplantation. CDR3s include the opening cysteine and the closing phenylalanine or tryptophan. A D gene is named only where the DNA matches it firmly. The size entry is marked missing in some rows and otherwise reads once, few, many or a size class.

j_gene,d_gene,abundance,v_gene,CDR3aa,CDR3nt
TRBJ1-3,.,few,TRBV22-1,CPGSAGGQSSGNTIYF,TGTCCTGGGAGCGCAGGGGGACAGAGCTCTGGAAACACCATATATTTT
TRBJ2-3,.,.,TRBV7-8,CASSGGAGDTQYF,TGTGCCAGCAGCGGGGGGGCTGGCGATACGCAGTATTTT
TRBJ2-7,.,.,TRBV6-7,CASSYEQGGAYEQYF,TGTGCCAGCAGTTACGAACAGGGTGGGGCCTACGAGCAGTACTTC
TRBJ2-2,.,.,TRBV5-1,CASSLGEVGTGELFF,TGCGCCAGCAGCTTGGGGGAAGTAGGCACCGGGGAGCTGTTTTTT
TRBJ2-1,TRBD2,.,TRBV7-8,CASSFFGLAGGLGNEQFF,TGTGCCAGCAGCTTTTTCGGACTAGCGGGAGGTTTAGGCAATGAGCAGTTCTTC
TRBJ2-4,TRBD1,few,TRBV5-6,CASRGGANIQYF,TGTGCCAGCAGAGGGGGCGCGAACATTCAGTACTTC
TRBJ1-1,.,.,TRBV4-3,CASSQEPGTSREAFF,TGCGCCAGCAGCCAAGAGCCCGGGACAAGCCGGGAAGCTTTCTTT
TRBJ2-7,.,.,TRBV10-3,CAIAREGAPYEQYF,TGTGCCATTGCACGGGAGGGGGCGCCCTACGAGCAGTACTTC
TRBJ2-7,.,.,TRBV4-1,CASSQWGGPYEQYF,TGCGCCAGCAGCCAATGGGGGGGGCCGTACGAGCAGTACTTC
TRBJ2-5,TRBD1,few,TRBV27,CASSWTGTETQYF,TGTGCCAGCAGTTGGACAGGGACAGAGACCCAGTACTTC
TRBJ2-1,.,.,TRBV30,CAWSTGQGGGEQFF,TGTGCCTGGAGTACAGGACAGGGAGGGGGGGAGCAGTTCTTC
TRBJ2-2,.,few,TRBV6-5,CASSYSSTGELFF,TGTGCCAGCAGTTACTCTTCCACCGGGGAGCTGTTTTTT
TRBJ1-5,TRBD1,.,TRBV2,CASSERDRGDHSNQPQHF,TGTGCCAGCAGTGAACGGGACAGGGGCGATCATAGCAATCAGCCCCAGCATTTT
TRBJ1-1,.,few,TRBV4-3,CASGRGLTEAFF,TGCGCCAGCGGTCGGGGGCTCACTGAAGCTTTCTTT
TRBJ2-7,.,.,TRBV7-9,CASSFDRYEQYF,TGTGCCAGCAGCTTCGACCGTTACGAGCAGTACTTC
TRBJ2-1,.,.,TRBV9,CASSEGPYNEQFF,TGTGCCAGCAGCGAGGGCCCCTACAATGAGCAGTTCTTC
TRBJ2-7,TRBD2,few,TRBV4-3,CASSQDRLAGSYEQYF,TGCGCCAGCAGCCAAGATAGGCTAGCGGGGTCCTACGAGCAGTACTTC
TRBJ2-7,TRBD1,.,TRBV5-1,CASSLGTGGHEQYF,TGCGCCAGCAGCTTGGGGACAGGGGGACACGAGCAGTACTTC
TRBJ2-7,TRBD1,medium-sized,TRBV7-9,CASSPPNTGDEQYF,TGTGCCAGCAGCCCTCCTAATACAGGGGACGAGCAGTACTTC
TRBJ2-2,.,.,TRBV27,CASSSTGRNTGELFF,TGTGCCAGCAGTTCGACGGGCCGCAACACCGGGGAGCTGTTTTTT
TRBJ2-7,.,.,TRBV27,CASSLGGNEQYF,TGTGCCAGCAGTTTAGGAGGGAACGAGCAGTACTTC
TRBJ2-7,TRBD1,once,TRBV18,CASSPGTGGEQYF,TGTGCCAGCTCACCCGGGACAGGGGGCGAGCAGTACTTC
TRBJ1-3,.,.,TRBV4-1,CASSFGWAPPGNTIYF,TGCGCCAGCAGCTTTGGCTGGGCGCCTCCTGGAAACACCATATATTTT
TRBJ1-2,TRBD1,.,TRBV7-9,CASSPPDRVRGYTF,TGTGCCAGCAGCCCGCCCGACAGGGTAAGGGGCTACACCTTC
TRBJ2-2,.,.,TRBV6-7,CASSYVNTGELFF,TGTGCCAGCAGTTACGTCAACACCGGGGAGCTGTTTTTT
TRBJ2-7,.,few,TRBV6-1,CASSWDTYEQYF,TGTGCCAGCAGTTGGGACACCTACGAGCAGTACTTC
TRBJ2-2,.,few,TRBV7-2,CASSFGPYTGELFF,TGTGCCAGCAGCTTCGGACCCTACACCGGGGAGCTGTTTTTT
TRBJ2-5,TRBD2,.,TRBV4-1,CASSPLAGDLETQYF,TGCGCCAGCAGCCCCCTAGCGGGGGATTTAGAGACCCAGTACTTC
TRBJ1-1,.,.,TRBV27,CASSLTVRTEAFF,TGTGCCAGCAGTTTAACGGTTAGGACTGAAGCTTTCTTT
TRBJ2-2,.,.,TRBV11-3,CASSLDGRPNTGELFF,TGTGCCAGCAGCTTAGACGGCAGACCGAACACCGGGGAGCTGTTTTTT
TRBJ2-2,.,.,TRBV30,CAWNVNTGELFF,TGTGCCTGGAACGTAAACACCGGGGAGCTGTTTTTT
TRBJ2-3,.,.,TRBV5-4,CASSLDPPSTDTQYF,TGTGCCAGCAGCTTGGATCCCCCTAGCACAGATACGCAGTATTTT
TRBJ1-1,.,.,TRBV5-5,CASSYFTGNTEAFF,TGTGCCAGCAGCTACTTCACGGGGAACACTGAAGCTTTCTTT
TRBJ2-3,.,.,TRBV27,CASSLIGSPDTQYF,TGTGCCAGCAGTTTAATCGGGAGCCCAGATACGCAGTATTTT
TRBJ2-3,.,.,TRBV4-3,CASSQVGTDTQYF,TGCGCCAGCAGCCAAGTGGGCACAGATACGCAGTATTTT
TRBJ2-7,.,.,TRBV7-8,CASSLEMGGASYEQYF,TGTGCCAGCAGCTTAGAGATGGGGGGCGCATCCTACGAGCAGTACTTC
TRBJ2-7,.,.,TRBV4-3,CASSQDFSTREQYF,TGCGCCAGCAGCCAAGATTTTAGCACGCGGGAGCAGTACTTC
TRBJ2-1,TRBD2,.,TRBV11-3,CASSLVTSGYNEQFF,TGTGCCAGCAGCTTAGTCACTAGCGGGTACAATGAGCAGTTCTTC
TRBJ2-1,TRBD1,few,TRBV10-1,CASSPGQGWTGGSYNEQFF,TGCGCCAGCAGTCCGGGACAGGGTTGGACTGGCGGCTCCTACAATGAGCAGTTCTTC
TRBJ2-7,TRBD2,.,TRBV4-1,CASSRTSGSGEQYF,TGCGCCAGCAGCCGGACTAGCGGGAGTGGCGAGCAGTACTTC